Below are 22 T cell receptor beta chains sequenced from a single sample in a study of cytomegalovirus exposure and HLA in healthy donors. PCR involved 60 Vbeta and 13 Jbeta primers. The protocol was immunoSEQ multiplex PCR, while the TCRdb copy is restricted to in-frame clones and leaves out a portion. The table shows 60,000 to 75,000 clones, with around 61% occurring only once. Sequenced material: PBMCs. The receptors stem from a woman in her fifties or sixties in good health and CMV-seronegative.

The V and J genes are TRBV7-3 and TRBJ2-3; 9 bases line up with TRBD2. The germline gives CDR1 SGHTA, CDR2 FQGTGA. The CDR3 totals 15 residues. V shed 5 bases, J shed 4 bases, and the junction held 7 bases outside the gene matches. The DNA for the CDR3 is TGTGCCAGCAGCGCCGGACTAGCGAACGCAGATACGCAGTATTTT. Translation gives CASSAGLANADTQYF.

The chain couples TRBV5-1 to TRBJ2-2, with 7 bases lining up with TRBD2. In germline, CDR1 is SGHRS, CDR2 YFSETQ. Trimming at V came to 4 bases and at J to 2 bases, leaving 8 bases not matched to a gene. The CDR3 has 16 amino acids. The CDR3 DNA follows: TGCGCCAGCAGCCTCCTCGGACTAGATAACACCGGGGAGCTGTTTTTT. Its translation: CASSLLGLDNTGELFF.

The chain links TRBV10-3 to TRBJ1-1, with no clear D. V lost 0 bases and J 3 bases, leaving 8 bases between the germline ends. The CDR3 is 14 amino acids. The germline V gene encodes CDR1 ENHRY and CDR2 SYGVKD. The chain's CDR3 is CAISESTKYTEAFF. Written as DNA, the CDR3 is TGTGCCATCAGTGAGTCGACAAAATACACTGAAGCTTTCTTT.

The V and J genes are TRBV10-3 and TRBJ1-2; possibly TRBD1 for D (6 bases). The CDR3 is 14 amino acids. Germline CDR1 is ENHRY and CDR2 is SYGVKD. Trimming took 2 bases from V and 1 from J, leaving 8 bases between them. CDR3 DNA sequence: TGTGCCATCAGTGAGGGACAGATTAACTATGGCTACACCTTC. Its protein is CAISEGQINYGYTF.

This chain connects TRBV18 to TRBJ1-2; D unclear. Germline CDR1 reads KGHSH; CDR2 reads LQKENI. V gave up 3 bases and J gave up 8 bases, with 16 bases separating them. This CDR3 is built from 14 residues. The CDR3 DNA sequence: TGTGCCAGCTCACCGGCCGGGAGGTCGTGGGGCTACACCTTC. This encodes CASSPAGRSWGYTF.

The V and J genes are TRBV4-1 and TRBJ2-7, with 9 bases fitting TRBD2. Germline CDR1 is MGHRA and CDR2 is YSYEKL. This CDR3 spans 17 amino acids. The V gene end was trimmed by 3 bases and the J gene end by 1 base; junction bases not matched to a gene: 10. CDR3 in DNA: TGCGCCAGCAGCCAGGCGACTGGACTAGCGCTATCCTACGAGCAGTACTTC. Protein: CASSQATGLALSYEQYF.

This clone was seen a handful of times. V and J are TRBV6-1 and TRBJ1-2; no clear D gene. Germline V gene data show CDR1 as MNHNS and CDR2 as SASEGT. The CDR3 covers 13 residues. Between the trimmed V and J ends, which lost 6 bases and 6 bases, there was a span of 14 bases. CDR3 loop: CASSPRSRHGYTF. The CDR3 DNA is TGTGCCAGCAGCCCCCGTTCTAGGCATGGCTACACCTTC.

This clone was detected only once. The J gene is TRBJ2-4, the V gene TRBV30, with 7 bases lining up with TRBD1. V shed 5 bases, J shed 2 bases, and the junction held 9 bases outside the gene matches. The CDR3 is 15 residues long. CDR1 and CDR2 from the germline V gene are GTSNPN and SVGIG (reference sequence). The CDR3 nucleotides read TGTGCCTGGTCGTACAGGGGAAGTACCAAAAACATTCAGTACTTC. The encoded protein is CAWSYRGSTKNIQYF.

V is TRBV28 and J is TRBJ2-7, with TRBD2 matching over 9 bases. In germline, CDR1 is MDHEN, CDR2 SYDVKM. J gave up 3 bases and V 6 bases, and 9 bases lay outside the gene matches. This CDR3 comprises 15 residues. CDR3 amino acids: CASSPSSGVIYEQYF. CDR3 nucleotides: TGTGCCAGCAGCCCCTCTAGCGGGGTAATCTACGAGCAGTACTTC.

The rearrangement joins TRBV7-8 to TRBJ2-2, with D maybe TRBD2 (5 bases). The CDR3 sequence is 17 residues long. Germline V gene sequence: CDR1 SGHVS, CDR2 FQNEAQ. V lost 1 base and J 4 bases, leaving 16 bases between the germline ends. The DNA for the CDR3 is TGTGCCAGCAGCTTAGTTCGAGGGCAGGCGACCACCGGGGAGCTGTTTTTT. Protein product: CASSLVRGQATTGELFF.

This sequence joins TRBV5-1 and TRBJ2-1, with 10 bases lining up with TRBD2. Germline CDR1 is SGHRS and CDR2 is YFSETQ. CDR3 length: 14 amino acids. Trimming cost V 0 bases and J 6 bases; bases outside gene matches: 0. The CDR3: CASSLASGGNEQFF. The CDR3 DNA sequence: TGCGCCAGCAGCTTGGCTAGCGGGGGCAATGAGCAGTTCTTC. Full variable domain (outside the CDR3, taken from reference TRBV5-1 and TRBJ2-1): KAGVTQTPRYLIKTRGQQVTLSCSPISGHRSVSWYQQTPGQGLQFLFEYFSETQRNKGNFPGRFSGRQFSNSRSEMNVSTLELGDSALYLCASSLASGGNEQFFGPGTRLTVL.

In this sample, this clone turned up a few times. This rearrangement joins TRBV28 to TRBJ2-7; TRBD1 is a possible D gene (6 bases). V gave up 4 bases and J gave up 7 bases, with 17 bases separating them. The V gene's germline CDR1 is MDHEN and CDR2 SYDVKM. The CDR3 runs to 14 residues. CDR3 DNA: TGTGCCAGCAGTTCCCTCAGGGGATGGCGAGAGCAGTACTTC. This encodes CASSSLRGWREQYF. Looking up the rest from reference TRBV28 and TRBJ2-7 gives the full variable domain: DVKVTQSSRYLVKRTGEKVFLECVQDMDHENMFWYRQDPGLGLRLIYFSYDVKMKEKGDIPEGYSVSREKKERFSLILESASTNQTSMYLCASSSLRGWREQYFGPGTRLTVT.

The rearrangement uses TRBV7-2 and TRBJ1-2; D unclear. This CDR3 has 13 residues. Trimming cost V 3 bases and J 6 bases, with 11 bases left between them. The germline V gene encodes CDR1 SGHTA and CDR2 FQGNSA. The CDR3 spells CASSFLAQDGYTF. The CDR3 region has the DNA TGTGCCAGCAGCTTCTTGGCTCAGGATGGCTACACCTTC. The variable domain in full, completed from reference TRBV7-2 and TRBJ1-2, reads GAGVSQSPSNKVTEKGKDVELRCDPISGHTALYWYRQSLGQGLEFLIYFQGNSAPDKSGLPSDRFSAERTGGSVSTLTIQRTQQEDSAVYLCASSFLAQDGYTFGSGTRLTVV.

The chain links TRBV29-1 to TRBJ1-1; D is possibly TRBD1 (5 bases). The CDR3 loop spans 12 amino acids. CDR1 is SQVTM, CDR2 ANQGSEA, per germline. V was shortened by 3 bases and J by 4 bases, with 9 bases between the two germline ends. The CDR3 spells CSVDREATEAFF. CDR3 DNA sequence: TGCAGCGTTGACAGGGAGGCCACTGAAGCTTTCTTT.

The V call is TRBV5-4, the J call TRBJ1-3, with D maybe TRBD1 (5 bases). Germline V gene data show CDR1 as SGHNT and CDR2 as YYREEE (reference sequence). The CDR3 extends over 15 amino acids. Trimming stripped 4 bases from V and 0 bases from J, with 11 bases between. CDR3 in amino acids: CASSAGRTSGNTIYF. As DNA, the CDR3 is TGTGCCAGCAGCGCGGGACGGACCTCTGGAAACACCATATATTTT.

The chain carries TRBV10-3 and TRBJ2-3; TRBD2 matches 9 bases. Looked up from germline, CDR1 is ENHRY and CDR2 is SYGVKD. This CDR3 is 16 amino acids long. V was clipped by 5 bases and J by 5 bases; unmatched bases: 11. The DNA of the CDR3 is TGTGCCATCAGTAATAGCGGGAGTGGAGGAGGAGATACGCAGTATTTT. Translation gives CAISNSGSGGGDTQYF.

This rearrangement joins TRBV5-6 to TRBJ1-1; TRBD1 might be the D (5 bases). In germline, CDR1 is SGHDT, CDR2 YYEEEE. The CDR3 covers 14 residues. Deletions cut 4 bases from V and 4 bases from J, with 14 bases between. The CDR3 loop reads CASSPGFLTTEAFF. For the CDR3, the DNA is TGTGCCAGCAGCCCAGGGTTTTTGACCACTGAAGCTTTCTTT.

The chain joins TRBV5-1 to TRBJ1-4, with D uncertain. Germline values: CDR1 SGHRS, CDR2 YFSETQ. The CDR3 contains 14 residues. V was pared by 1 base and J by 4 bases, with 8 bases between. The CDR3 loop reads CASSLYSRNEKLFF. The CDR3 nucleotides are TGCGCCAGCAGCTTGTACAGCCGTAATGAAAAACTGTTTTTT.

The chain has TRBV2 and TRBJ1-4; D might be TRBD1 (6 bases). Germline-derived CDR1 and CDR2 are SNHLY and FYNNEI. Trimming cost V 4 bases and J 8 bases, with 14 bases left between them. The length of the CDR3 is 14 residues. As DNA, the CDR3 is TGTGCCAGCAGTGTACAGGGCCATGGGGAAAAACTGTTTTTT. Protein sequence: CASSVQGHGEKLFF.

The chain recombines TRBV5-1 with TRBJ2-6; D ambiguous. Between the trimmed V and J ends, which lost 0 bases and 0 bases, there was a span of 10 bases. The CDR3 spans 17 residues. From germline, CDR1 is SGHRS and CDR2 YFSETQ. The chain's CDR3 is CASSLVSGSSGANVLTF. DNA of the CDR3: TGCGCCAGCAGCTTGGTTTCAGGCAGCTCTGGGGCCAACGTCCTGACTTTC.

This chain links TRBV5-6 with TRBJ2-1, with 15 nucleotides matching TRBD2. CDR3 size: 16 residues. Germline V CDR1 and CDR2: SGHDT, YYEEEE. Trimming removed 5 bases from V and 14 bases from J; junction bases left unmatched: 14. The CDR3 here is CASRSGLAGGWGGEFF. The DNA of the CDR3 is TGTGCCAGCAGGTCCGGACTAGCGGGAGGGTGGGGAGGGGAGTTCTTC.

The CDR3 is CASQDRSNTEAFF. As DNA, the CDR3 is TGTGCCAGCCAAGACAGGTCTAACACTGAAGCTTTCTTT. The chain links TRBV25-1 to TRBJ1-1; D is perhaps TRBD1 (6 bases). Trimming shortened V by 8 bases and J by 2 bases, and 12 bases separated the two germline ends. This CDR3 has 13 residues. The germline gives CDR1 MGHDK, CDR2 SYGVNS.